This T cell receptor (beta chain) was recovered during a study of blood T cell repertoires in COVID-19. On the study more broadly: PBMCs, B-cell-depleted T cells, or T cells were the source of the cDNA or gDNA that made up the material.

Methods used by the authors: The assay estimated nucleated cells by amplifying reference gene primers. Only in-frame clones appear in the TCRdb table, and some are missing; sequencing was by immunoSEQ multiplex PCR. The DNA was the basis for D and trimming; V, J and clone size are from that table. The repertoire holds about 270,000 clones, with 91% as singletons. Participants spanned ages about 18 to 90 years and resided in about 24 US areas. Assignments of participants to cohorts depended upon their own reported clinical history. The germline CDR1 and CDR2 sequences are SGHRS and YFSETQ. The CDR3 runs to 14 residues. Between the trimmed V and J ends, which lost 4 bases and 7 bases, there was a span of 14 bases.

The source is a man aged 40-49 years who had been exposed to COVID-19. The genes are TRBV5-1 and TRBJ1-4; D gene uncertain. Sample: PBMCs or T cells enriched from blood (not recorded which). The CDR3 DNA is TGCGCCAGCAGCCCCGCGGAACGAGGTGAAAAACTGTTTTTT. Translated: CASSPAERGEKLFF. Full variable domain (missing parts from reference TRBV5-1 and TRBJ1-4): KAGVTQTPRYLIKTRGQQVTLSCSPISGHRSVSWYQQTPGQGLQFLFEYFSETQRNKGNFPGRFSGRQFSNSRSEMNVSTLELGDSALYLCASSPAERGEKLFFGSGTQLSVL.